This T cell receptor beta chain stems from a study of siplizumab effects on memory and regulatory T cells. Whole-study findings and limits: No assignable naive or memory phenotype existed for roughly 75-97% of proliferating CD4+ or CD8+ clones. There was no confirmation of the suppressive function of proliferating Tregs from siplizumab cultures.

The repertoire was sequenced with immunoSEQ multiplex PCR; TCRdb's copy has only in-frame clones and lacks some. The sample includes over 60,000 clones, roughly nine tenths of them seen just once. Concerning this clone itself: The antigen is undetermined.

The V end was cut by 6 bases, the J end by 8 bases, with 11 bases between. Germline CDR1 and CDR2: MNHNY and SVGAGI (reference sequence). The CDR3 contains 12 residues. This receptor was taken from a human donor in good health. The sequencing sample was made of CD8+ T cells sorted from blood. V is TRBV6-6 and J is TRBJ2-1; TRBD1 is a possible D gene (5 bases). CDR3 residues: CASSLGHDEQFF. As DNA, the CDR3 is TGTGCCAGCAGCCTCGGACATGATGAGCAGTTCTTC.